Described below is a single T cell receptor (beta chain) sequence and its context. This likely reflects a read error, since a far larger clone is one base away. Priming of first-strand cDNA relied on TRAV- and TRBV-specific primers (covering alpha and beta chains). The PCR that amplified TCRs ran for 20 cycles, relying on a constant-region primer and a V-primer adapter. TCRdb re-called the reads with MiXCR, one entry per CDR3 protein. The repertoire holds around 100,000 distinct CDR3 sequences, with more than 20% as singletons. The sample originates from a study of low-dose radiotherapy and immunotherapy resistance in tumors. The CDR3 runs to 14 residues. Germline-derived CDR1 and CDR2 are SGHNT and YYREEE (reference sequence). The germline V and J ends were trimmed by 5 bases and 7 bases, with 19 bases remaining between them. Time point: after trial treatment. The treatment is: LDRT plus nivolumab, ipilimumab, low-dose cyclophosphamide and aspirin (RACIN trial).

The V and J genes are TRBV5-4 and TRBJ2-7; possibly TRBD1 or TRBD2 for D (5 bases each). The TCR originated in a male donor with prostate cancer. The starting material was PBMCs, obtained after low-dose radiotherapy plus immunotherapy. DNA of the CDR3: TGTGCCAGCAGGAAGTCCACAGGAGGCGATGAGCAGTACTTC. The encoded protein is CASRKSTGGDEQYF.